The T cell receptor (beta chain) under discussion was sequenced for a study of T cells after posttransplantation cyclophosphamide. Study findings and constraints: Donor-recipient repertoire similarity was low at 1-2 months, rising over year one. TRB overlap between skin or GI tissue T cells and blood was limited.

To note about this clone: The antigen is undetermined.

The CDR3 has 15 residues. After removal of 7 bases from V and 7 bases from J, the junction contained 13 bases not matched to a gene. Per germline, CDR1 MDHEN and CDR2 SYDVKM. The protocol was immunoSEQ multiplex PCR, while the TCRdb copy is restricted to in-frame clones and leaves out a portion. The sample shows more than 30,000 clones, none of them appearing just once. The V call is TRBV28, the J call TRBJ1-5, with 7 bases matching TRBD1. The TCR originated in a girl aged 5-17 years in good health, CMV-negative, and a related stem cell transplant donor. The sample taken for sequencing was PBMCs. The CDR3 bases are TGTGCCAGCACCACCCGAGACAGGGTGGGACAGCCCCAGCATTTT. Translated: CASTTRDRVGQPQHF. Full variable domain (missing parts from reference TRBV28 and TRBJ1-5): DVKVTQSSRYLVKRTGEKVFLECVQDMDHENMFWYRQDPGLGLRLIYFSYDVKMKEKGDIPEGYSVSREKKERFSLILESASTNQTSMYLCASTTRDRVGQPQHFGDGTRLSIL.